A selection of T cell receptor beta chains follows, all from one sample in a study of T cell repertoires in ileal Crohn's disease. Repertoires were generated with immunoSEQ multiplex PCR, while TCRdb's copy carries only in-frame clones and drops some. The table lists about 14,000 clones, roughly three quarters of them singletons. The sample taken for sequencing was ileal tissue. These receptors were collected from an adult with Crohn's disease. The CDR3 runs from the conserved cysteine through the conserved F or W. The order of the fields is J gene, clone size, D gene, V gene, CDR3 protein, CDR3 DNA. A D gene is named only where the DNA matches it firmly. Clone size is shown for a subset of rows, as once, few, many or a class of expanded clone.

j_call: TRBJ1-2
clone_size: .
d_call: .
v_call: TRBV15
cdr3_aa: CATSRDVGARNTF
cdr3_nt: TGTGCCACTAGCAGAGATGTGGGGGCTCGCAACACCTTC

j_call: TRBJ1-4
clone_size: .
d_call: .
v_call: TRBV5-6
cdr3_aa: CASSFRGFGGVTNEKLFF
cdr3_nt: TGTGCCAGCAGCTTTAGGGGCTTCGGGGGTGTAACTAATGAAAAACTGTTTTTT

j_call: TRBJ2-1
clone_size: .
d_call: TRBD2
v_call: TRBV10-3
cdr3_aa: CAISPLKLAGASEQFF
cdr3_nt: TGTGCCATCAGCCCGCTAAAGCTAGCGGGAGCGAGTGAGCAGTTCTTC

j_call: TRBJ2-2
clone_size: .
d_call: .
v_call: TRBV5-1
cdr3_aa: CASGATTNTGELFF
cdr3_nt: TGCGCCAGCGGAGCTACGACAAACACCGGGGAACTGTTTTTT

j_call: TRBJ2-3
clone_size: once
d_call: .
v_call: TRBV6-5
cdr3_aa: CASRQGTDTQYF
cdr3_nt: TGTGCCAGCAGGCAGGGAACAGATACGCAGTATTTT

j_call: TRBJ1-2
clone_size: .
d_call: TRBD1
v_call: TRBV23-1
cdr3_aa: CASSQPKGTAEYGYTF
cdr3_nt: TGCGCCAGCAGTCAACCAAAGGGGACAGCTGAGTATGGCTACACCTTC

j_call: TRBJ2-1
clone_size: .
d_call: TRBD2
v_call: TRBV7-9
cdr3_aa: CASSRLGRALWNEQFF
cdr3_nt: TGTGCCAGCAGCAGACTCGGGAGGGCCTTATGGAATGAGCAGTTCTTC

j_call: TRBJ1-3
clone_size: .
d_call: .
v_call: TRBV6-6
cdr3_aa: CASSFGQISGNTIYF
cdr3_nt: TGTGCCAGCAGTTTCGGACAGATCTCTGGAAACACCATATATTTT

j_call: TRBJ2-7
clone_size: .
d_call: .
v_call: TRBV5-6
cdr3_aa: CASSHDTTYEQYF
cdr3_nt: TGTGCCAGCAGCCATGACACGACCTACGAGCAGTACTTC

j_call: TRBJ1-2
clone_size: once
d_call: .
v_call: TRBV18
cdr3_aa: CASSPPQILYGYTF
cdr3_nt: TGTGCCAGCTCACCACCACAGATTCTCTATGGCTACACCTTC

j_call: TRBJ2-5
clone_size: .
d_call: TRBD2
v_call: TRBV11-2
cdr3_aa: CASRPFLAENQETQYF
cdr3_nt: TGTGCCAGCCGCCCATTTCTAGCGGAAAACCAAGAGACCCAGTACTTC